This TCR beta chain was captured in a study of T-cell memory formation after mild COVID-19. Study context: TCR clusters were mostly donor specific.

In the case of this clonotype: What it recognizes is unknown.

TCRdb called the 5' RACE reads again in MiXCR, with one record for every CDR3 protein. The sample lists under 400,000 distinct CDR3 sequences, under 25% seen once, with around 12% in the top ten. CDR3 length: 19 amino acids. V lost 5 bases and J lost 3; bases outside the gene matches: 19. Germline V CDR1 and CDR2: SEHNR, FQNEAQ (reference sequence). Study-level points and caveats: CD4+ contracting clones were mainly CM and EM; CD8+ ones, EMRA.

The gene calls are TRBV7-9 and TRBJ2-7; 10 bases map to TRBD2. The sequencing sample was made of PBMCs or a T cell subset sorted from them (not recorded which). This receptor was obtained from an adult woman who had mild COVID-19 (a few samples of this study predate the infection). Cell type and time point are not known. The CDR3 DNA sequence: TGTGCCAGCAGCCCCGAGGGTGGGACTAGCGTATGGGCACTCTACGAGCAGTACTTC. This sequence encodes CASSPEGGTSVWALYEQYF. The variable domain in full, completed from reference TRBV7-9 and TRBJ2-7, reads DTGVSQNPRHKITKRGQNVTFRCDPISEHNRLYWYRQTLGQGPEFLTYFQNEAQLEKSRLLSDRFSAERPKGSFSTLEIQRTEQGDSAMYLCASSPEGGTSVWALYEQYFGPGTRLTVT.